A selection of T cell receptor beta chains follows, all from one sample in a study of PD-1 blockade in mismatch repair-deficient tumors. Produced via immunoSEQ multiplex PCR; TCRdb's table is partial and in-frame only. Of roughly 10,000 clones listed, 80% to 90% are singletons. These receptors lack a known antigen. The specimen comprised cells cultured in vitro, sampled from a patient treated with pembrolizumab. The receptors here all came from an adult with mismatch repair-deficient cancer. Each CDR3 is given with its conserved first and last residue.

>TRBJ1-1|TRBV11-2
CASSLGGLTEAFF
>TRBJ2-3|TRBV7-2
CASSLGPTDTQYF
>TRBJ2-3|TRBV25-1
CASRRGLLQYF
>TRBJ2-7|TRBV2
CASSPGHYF
>TRBJ2-3|TRBV30
CAWGGRLADTQYF
>TRBJ2-1|TRBV6-6
CASSLHGRQFF
>TRBJ1-5|TRBV13
CASSLSRGGQPQHF
>TRBJ1-2|TRBV28
CASTLTGANYGYTF
>TRBJ2-4|TRBV6-5
CASSPQGAGIQYF
>TRBJ2-7|TRBV5-1
CASSERQGANYEQYF